Each of the 26 T cell receptor beta chains below was sequenced from the same sample in a study of Tregs in tolerant kidney transplant recipients (dated by TCRdb to about 2019). The library was made by the immunoSEQ multiplex PCR assay. Sourced from immuneACCESS, this table was stored by TCRdb with only in-frame sequences that have V and J called. A share of the clones is absent; for the studies checked, an unresolved V gene accounts for under half, and the remainder has no known explanation. The sample table gives around 30,000 clones. The ten largest clones capture under 2% of the sample. The transplants used related donors along with nonmyeloablative bone marrow transplantation, and in the human trials mixed chimerism was transient. Here the sequenced sample was CD4+ T cells from blood (PBMCs), taken 24 months after the transplant. These receptors came from a human patient who received a combined kidney and bone marrow transplant. In transplant recipients, some T cells may be of donor rather than host origin.

Of note for this clone: The CDR3 end falls 3 residues outside the read, so it is completed with the germline J gene. The rearrangement joins TRBV7-9 to TRBJ2-7; TRBD2 might be the D (6 bases). The CDR3 totals 15 residues. From germline, CDR1 is SEHNR and CDR2 FQNEAQ (reference sequence). V was trimmed by 5 bases and J by 6 bases, leaving 20 bases between them. The CDR3 is CASSPRDAAGSEQYF. The CDR3 DNA, read in part, is TGTGCCAGCAGCCCGCGGGATGCCGCGGGGTCCGAG.

As concerns this clone: The CDR3 end falls 3 residues outside the read, so it is completed with the germline J gene. This chain connects TRBV29-1 to TRBJ2-5; weak D call: TRBD2 (6 bases). Germline V gene sequence: CDR1 SQVTM, CDR2 ANQGSEA. Between the trimmed V and J ends, which lost 7 bases and 3 bases, there was a span of 12 bases. The CDR3 loop spans 12 amino acids. The sequenced part of the CDR3 DNA is TGCAGCGCCCTGGGACTTAAAGAGACC. It yields the protein CSALGLKET. Given in full, the CDR3 is CSALGLKETQYF.

About this clone itself: The CDR3 end lies 3 residues beyond the end of the read and is filled in from the germline J gene. The chain is built from TRBV4-1 and TRBJ1-5; 7 nucleotides line up with TRBD1. CDR3 length: 14 residues. V shed 6 bases, J shed 3 bases, and the junction held 5 bases outside the gene matches. Germline values: CDR1 MGHRA, CDR2 YSYEKL. The sequenced part of the CDR3 DNA is TGCGCCAGCAGTACCGGGACAGACAATCAGCCC. Its protein is CASSTGTDNQP. In full, the CDR3 is CASSTGTDNQPQHF.

On this clone itself: The CDR3 extends 3 residues past the end of the read, so its final part is completed from the germline J gene. V and J are TRBV5-1 and TRBJ1-1; 8 bases fit TRBD1. The CDR3 runs 14 residues. V lost 4 bases to trimming and J lost 4 bases; unmatched junction nucleotides: 6. CDR1 SGHRS and CDR2 YFSETQ come from the germline V gene. CDR3 bases read: TGCGCCAGCAGCCACAGGGGGTTGGGCACTGAA. This sequence encodes CASSHRGLGTE. The whole CDR3 sequence is CASSHRGLGTEAFF. The complete variable domain, with remaining parts taken from reference TRBV5-1 and TRBJ1-1, reads KAGVTQTPRYLIKTRGQQVTLSCSPISGHRSVSWYQQTPGQGLQFLFEYFSETQRNKGNFPGRFSGRQFSNSRSEMNVSTLELGDSALYLCASSHRGLGTEAFFGQGTRLTVV.

Concerning this clone itself: The CDR3 extends 3 residues past the end of the read, so its final part is completed from the germline J gene. The J gene is TRBJ2-3, the V gene TRBV27, with D possibly being TRBD1 or TRBD2 (5 bases each). Germline V gives CDR1 MNHEY, CDR2 SMNVEV (reference sequence). The CDR3 extends over 15 amino acids. The ends were cut back, 7 bases at V and 3 bases at J, with 17 bases in the middle. The chain's CDR3 is CASMQGEGRTDTQYF. The part of the CDR3 DNA that was read is TGTGCCAGCATGCAGGGTGAGGGAAGGACAGATACG.

As for this clone: The read gets to within 3 residues of the CDR3 end, and the germline J gene fills in the rest. The chain uses TRBV7-2 and TRBJ1-5; D not resolved. Trimming took 5 bases from V and 5 from J, leaving 13 bases between them. The germline V gene has CDR1 SGHTA and CDR2 FQGNSA. The CDR3 covers 14 residues. The covered CDR3 bases are TGTGCCAGCAGCCCCCTAGTTTTCGATCAGCCC. Protein sequence: CASSPLVFDQP. Given in full, the CDR3 is CASSPLVFDQPQHF. The variable domain in full, completed from reference TRBV7-2 and TRBJ1-5, reads GAGVSQSPSNKVTEKGKDVELRCDPISGHTALYWYRQSLGQGLEFLIYFQGNSAPDKSGLPSDRFSAERTGGSVSTLTIQRTQQEDSAVYLCASSPLVFDQPQHFGDGTRLSIL.

Note on this clone: The missing CDR3 end, 3 residues past where the read stops, is filled in from the germline J gene. This rearrangement joins TRBV7-9 to TRBJ1-2, with unresolved D. The CDR3 contains 13 residues. The germline CDR1 and CDR2 sequences are SEHNR and FQNEAQ (reference sequence). Trimming took off 2 bases at V and 6 bases at J, with 10 bases between the two ends. The sequenced part of the CDR3 DNA is TGTGCCAGCAGCTTAACCACAAAGGATGGC. Protein: CASSLTTKDG. The full CDR3 protein is CASSLTTKDGYTF.

Regarding this clone: The read terminates 3 residues before the CDR3 end, so the remaining end is supplied by the germline J gene. V and J are TRBV5-1 and TRBJ2-1; 11 bases are a match to TRBD2. The CDR3 is made up of 16 amino acids. J was trimmed by 8 bases and V by 0 bases; bases with no gene match: 7. Germline CDR1 reads SGHRS; CDR2 reads YFSETQ. The CDR3: CASSLVVTSGMDEQFF. The CDR3 DNA, read in part, is TGCGCCAGCAGCTTGGTGGTGACTAGCGGGATGGATGAG.

The CDR3 here is CASSEALQDTGRELFF. CDR3 DNA, as far as it was read: TGTGCCAGCAGTGAAGCGCTTCAGGACACGGGTCGGGAG. The rearrangement joins TRBV2 to TRBJ2-2; D might be TRBD1 (5 bases). The observed sequence ends 3 residues before the CDR3 terminus, with the missing tail filled in from the germline J gene. The CDR3 is made up of 16 amino acids. The ends were cut back, 0 bases at V and 9 bases at J, with 17 bases in the middle. Germline CDR1 and CDR2: SNHLY and FYNNEI.

As for this clone: The DNA ends 3 residues before the CDR3 does, and the rest of the CDR3 is filled in from the germline J gene. The V and J genes are TRBV20-1 and TRBJ2-3, with 11 bases lining up with TRBD2. Germline V CDR1 and CDR2: DFQATT, SNEGSKA (reference sequence). V dropped 5 bases and J dropped 1; count of bases not matched to a gene: 5. This CDR3 spans 15 amino acids. The DNA read from the CDR3 is TGCAGTGCTCCGACTAGCGGGACGGGCACAGATACG. This sequence encodes CSAPTSGTGTDT. The entire CDR3 protein reads CSAPTSGTGTDTQYF.

For this clone: Read coverage stops 3 residues before the CDR3 terminus; the germline J gene supplies the remainder. This rearrangement joins TRBV5-1 to TRBJ2-1; 7 positions match TRBD2. Germline V gene lookup returns CDR1 SGHRS and CDR2 YFSETQ. This CDR3 is built from 14 residues. With 4 bases clipped from V and 9 bases from J, the junction kept 10 bases outside the gene matches. The sequenced part of the CDR3 DNA is TGCGCCAGCAGCCCCGGGGGGAGCAGTGGTGAG. Translated, it gives CASSPGGSSGE. The whole CDR3 sequence is CASSPGGSSGEQFF.

On this clone: The missing CDR3 end, 3 residues past where the read stops, is filled in from the germline J gene. V is TRBV11-2 and J is TRBJ2-7, with D maybe TRBD2 (7 bases). The CDR3 length is 12 residues. V lost 7 bases and J lost 6, with 13 bases in between. Per germline, CDR1 SGHAT and CDR2 FQNNGV. The CDR3 here is CASKGGEFEQYF. Partial CDR3 DNA: TGTGCCAGCAAAGGGGGGGAATTCGAG.

Concerning this clone itself: The missing CDR3 end, 3 residues past where the read stops, is filled in from the germline J gene. This rearrangement joins TRBV30 to TRBJ1-1, with a tentative D call TRBD1 (6 bases). V gave up 0 bases and J gave up 1 base, with 15 bases separating them. Germline V gives CDR1 GTSNPN, CDR2 SVGIG (reference sequence). The length of the CDR3 is 16 residues. The DNA read from the CDR3 is TGTGCCTGGAGTGTACAAAAAGGGGGAACGAACACTGAA. Translating gives CAWSVQKGGTNTE. The full CDR3 protein reads CAWSVQKGGTNTEAFF.

To note about this clone: The sequence runs out 3 residues before the end of the CDR3; the remainder is reconstructed from the germline J gene. This chain links TRBV19 with TRBJ2-7; 7 bases agree with TRBD1. V lost 2 bases and J lost 4; bases outside the gene matches: 5. The V gene's germline CDR1 is LNHDA and CDR2 SQIVND (reference sequence). This CDR3 contains 14 residues. This CDR3 is CASSIQTGRYEQYF. CDR3 DNA, as far as it was read: TGTGCCAGTAGTATACAGACAGGGCGGTACGAG.

To note about this clone: The read comes to an end 3 residues before the CDR3 does, leaving the germline J gene to fill in the end. This chain joins TRBV7-8 and TRBJ2-7; 9 bases are a match to TRBD2. Unmatched junction bases numbered 8, after V lost 0 bases and J lost 2 bases. Germline assignment: CDR1 SGHVS and CDR2 FQNEAQ. The CDR3 totals 17 residues. The part of the CDR3 DNA that was read is TGTGCCAGCAGCTTAGCGCTAAGACTAGCGGCCACCTACGAG. It is translated as CASSLALRLAATYE. The CDR3, in full, reads CASSLALRLAATYEQYF.

Points on this clone: The read falls 3 residues short of the CDR3 end, and the missing part is taken from the germline J gene. The chain is built from TRBV19 and TRBJ2-1; D remains ambiguous. Germline V gives CDR1 LNHDA, CDR2 SQIVND (reference sequence). V lost 6 bases and J 9 bases, leaving 15 bases between the germline ends. The CDR3 is 13 amino acids. CDR3 DNA (partial): TGTGCCAGTAGCCCGTCTGCCGATAGTGAG. This encodes CASSPSADSE. The full CDR3 protein reads CASSPSADSEQFF.

Comment on this clone: The sequence runs out 3 residues before the end of the CDR3; the remainder is reconstructed from the germline J gene. This chain joins TRBV19 and TRBJ2-1; TRBD2 aligns across 10 bases. Germline CDR1 reads LNHDA; CDR2 reads SQIVND (reference sequence). The CDR3 totals 19 residues. Trimming cost V 5 bases and J 0 bases; bases outside gene matches: 13. Incomplete CDR3 DNA: TGTGCCAGTAGTCCAACCATCCTCATAGCGGGAGGCTCCTACAATGAG. Residues: CASSPTILIAGGSYNE. The CDR3 in full is CASSPTILIAGGSYNEQFF.

As for this clone: Read coverage stops 3 residues before the CDR3 terminus; the germline J gene supplies the remainder. V and J are TRBV2 and TRBJ2-2; 11 bases are a match to TRBD2. The junction had 7 bases not matched to a gene; V was cut back by 6 bases and J by 7 bases. Germline loops: CDR1 SNHLY, CDR2 FYNNEI. The CDR3 length is 15 residues. The DNA read from the CDR3 is TGTGCCAGCAGGAGGACTAGCGGGCTAGTCGGGGAG. Protein: CASRRTSGLVGE. The complete CDR3 reads CASRRTSGLVGELFF.

Notes on this clone: The CDR3 extends 3 residues past the end of the read, so its final part is completed from the germline J gene. The J gene is TRBJ2-3, the V gene TRBV20-1; 9 bases fit TRBD1. Germline values: CDR1 DFQATT, CDR2 SNEGSKA (reference sequence). The V segment lost 3 bases and the J segment 6 bases; nucleotides outside the gene matches: 10. This CDR3 comprises 15 residues. CDR3 DNA (partial): TGCAGTGCTAGCCCATGGACAGGGGAGGGGGATACG. Protein product: CSASPWTGEGDT. The full CDR3 is CSASPWTGEGDTQYF.

Note on this clone: The CDR3 extends 3 residues past the end of the read, so its final part is completed from the germline J gene. The V call is TRBV28, the J call TRBJ2-7, with TRBD1 identical over 7 bases. CDR1 is MDHEN and CDR2 is SYDVKM in the germline V gene. CDR3 length equals 14 residues. Unmatched junction bases numbered 12, after V lost 7 bases and J lost 6 bases. The CDR3 here is CASTPTGLRIEQYF. The DNA read from the CDR3 is TGTGCCAGCACCCCGACAGGGCTTCGGATCGAG.

A note on this clone: The read terminates 3 residues ahead of where the CDR3 ends, so the germline J gene completes it. The chain has TRBV6-2 or TRBV6-3 and TRBJ1-2, with D maybe TRBD1 (5 bases). The CDR3 has 12 amino acids. With 6 bases removed from V and 4 bases from J, the gap between germline ends came to 9 bases. Germline V gene lookup returns CDR1 MNHEY and CDR2 SVGEGT. This CDR3 is CASRGLGYGYTF. CDR3 bases read: TGTGCCAGCAGGGGACTAGGCTATGGC.

As to this clone: Read coverage stops 3 residues before the CDR3 terminus; the germline J gene supplies the remainder. The V and J genes are TRBV5-1 and TRBJ2-5; tentative D call: TRBD1 (6 bases). CDR1 is SGHRS, CDR2 YFSETQ, per germline. The CDR3 loop spans 13 amino acids. V shed 7 bases and J shed 2 bases, with 12 bases lying between them. This CDR3 is CASRTGIQETQYF. The CDR3 DNA, read in part, is TGCGCCAGCCGAACAGGGATTCAAGAGACC.

For this clone: The missing CDR3 end, 3 residues past where the read stops, is filled in from the germline J gene. The chain recombines TRBV18 with TRBJ1-5; no firm D call. Germline V gene sequence: CDR1 KGHSH, CDR2 LQKENI. V was cut by 4 bases and J by 4 bases, with 8 bases left in between. CDR3 size: 13 residues. The part of the CDR3 DNA that was read is TGTGCCAGCTCACAGGGTACTAATCAGCCC. This sequence encodes CASSQGTNQP. The CDR3 in full is CASSQGTNQPQHF. Variable domain in full (rest from reference TRBV18 and TRBJ1-5): NAGVMQNPRHLVRRRGQEARLRCSPMKGHSHVYWYRQLPEEGLKFMVYLQKENIIDESGMPKERFSAEFPKEGPSILRIQQVVRGDSAAYFCASSQGTNQPQHFGDGTRLSIL.

Comment on this clone: The read terminates 3 residues ahead of where the CDR3 ends, so the germline J gene completes it. The rearrangement uses TRBV2 and TRBJ2-5, with TRBD2 matching over 12 bases. This CDR3 is built from 19 residues. V trimming: 5 bases; J trimming: 5 bases; junction bases outside the gene matches: 18. Looked up from germline, CDR1 is SNHLY and CDR2 is FYNNEI. The CDR3 protein is CASSHALTSGSLWMETQYF. Partial CDR3 DNA: TGTGCCAGCAGTCACGCTTTGACTAGCGGGAGTCTATGGATGGAGACC. Based on the CDR3 plus reference TRBV2 and TRBJ2-5, the full variable domain is EPEVTQTPSHQVTQMGQEVILRCVPISNHLYFYWYRQILGQKVEFLVSFYNNEISEKSEIFDDQFSVERPDGSNFTLKIRSTKLEDSAMYFCASSHALTSGSLWMETQYFGPGTRLLVL.

Remarks on this clone: The observed sequence ends 3 residues before the CDR3 terminus, with the missing tail filled in from the germline J gene. V is TRBV5-1 and J is TRBJ2-7; the match to TRBD1 covers 7 bases. CDR1 and CDR2 from the germline V gene are SGHRS and YFSETQ. Unmatched junction bases numbered 7, after V lost 4 bases and J lost 3 bases. This CDR3 is built from 14 residues. The part of the CDR3 DNA that was read is TGCGCCAGCAGCCTTTCCGGGACAGACTACGAG. Its protein product is CASSLSGTDYE. The full-length CDR3 reads as CASSLSGTDYEQYF.

Comment on this clone: The CDR3 goes on 3 residues after the read ends, and that part is filled in from the germline J gene. V is TRBV30 and J is TRBJ1-5; TRBD1 aligns across 10 bases. The CDR3 spans 13 residues. CDR1 and CDR2 (germline): GTSNPN, SVGIG (reference sequence). Unmatched junction bases numbered 3, after V lost 5 bases and J lost 5 bases. The CDR3 bases that were read are TGTGCCTGGGGGGACAGGGGAGATCAGCCC. Its translation: CAWGDRGDQP. The full CDR3 is CAWGDRGDQPQHF. The whole variable domain, remainder taken from reference TRBV30 and TRBJ1-5, is SQTIHQWPATLVQPVGSPLSLECTVEGTSNPNLYWYRQAAGRGLQLLFYSVGIGQISSEVPQNLSASRPQDRQFILSSKKLLLSDSGFYLCAWGDRGDQPQHFGDGTRLSIL.